This entry describes one T cell receptor beta chain. The antigen remains undetermined. This sample was taken from a study of T cell responses to AZD1222 COVID-19 vaccine. Study context: Second-dose intervals near 4 or 12 weeks were combined.

Study outcomes and limitations: After the peak T cell response, and only then, were repertoires sampled.

The data were produced by immunoSEQ multiplex PCR, yet TCRdb's version contains in-frame clones alone and is incomplete. The profile shows more than 85,000 clones, about nine tenths of them singletons. This material consisted of peripheral blood, taken on day 0 of AZD1222 vaccination. This clonotype was obtained from an adult in good health.

CDR3 sequence (DNA): TGCGCCAGCAGCCCCCAGACTAGCGGGACTCACTACGAGCAGTACTTC. The encoded protein is CASSPQTSGTHYEQYF. This rearrangement joins TRBV4-1 to TRBJ2-7; 11 bases align to TRBD2. This CDR3 is 16 amino acids long. Looked up from germline, CDR1 is MGHRA and CDR2 is YSYEKL. Unmatched junction bases numbered 8, after V lost 4 bases and J lost 3 bases.